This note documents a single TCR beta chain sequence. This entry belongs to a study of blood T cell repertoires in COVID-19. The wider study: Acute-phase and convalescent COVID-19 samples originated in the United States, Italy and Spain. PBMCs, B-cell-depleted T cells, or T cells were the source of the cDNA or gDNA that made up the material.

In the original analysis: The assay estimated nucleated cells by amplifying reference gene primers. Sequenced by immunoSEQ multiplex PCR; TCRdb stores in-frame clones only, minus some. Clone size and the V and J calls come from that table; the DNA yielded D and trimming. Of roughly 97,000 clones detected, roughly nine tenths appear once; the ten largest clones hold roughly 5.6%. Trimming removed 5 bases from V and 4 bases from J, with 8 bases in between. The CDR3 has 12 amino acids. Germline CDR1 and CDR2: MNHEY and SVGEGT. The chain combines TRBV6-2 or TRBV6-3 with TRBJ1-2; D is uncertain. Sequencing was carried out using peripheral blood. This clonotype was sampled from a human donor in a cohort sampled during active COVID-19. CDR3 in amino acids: CASSPDIYGYTF. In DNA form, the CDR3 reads TGTGCCAGCAGTCCAGACATCTATGGCTACACCTTC.